These 8 T cell receptor beta chains were sequenced from one sample in a study of T cell repertoires in cytomegalovirus infection. No antigen is known for these receptors. TCRdb redid the calling of the reads with MiXCR, one entry per CDR3 protein. The sample carries about a million distinct CDR3 sequences, around 30% recorded once. The starting material was cultured CD8+ T cells from PBMCs, obtained from culture after CMV antigen stimulation. The receptors were gathered from a human donor in good health (CMV status not recorded). Some clones in this sample may be carry-over from other donors' samples.

J is TRBJ1-2 and V is TRBV9, with D uncertain. Germline V gene lookup returns CDR1 SGDLS and CDR2 YYNGEE. V gave up 4 bases and J gave up 7 bases, with 11 bases separating them. This CDR3 is built from 12 residues. The CDR3 sequence is CASSNSLFGYTF. CDR3 in DNA: TGTGCCAGCAGCAACTCTCTGTTTGGCTACACCTTC.

This clonotype has at least ten counts. This sequence joins TRBV7-6 and TRBJ1-2; the D gene is possibly TRBD1 (5 bases). Trimming pared 2 bases from V and 6 bases from J, leaving 16 bases between. CDR3 length: 15 residues. Germline CDR1 SGHVS, CDR2 FNYEAQ. For the CDR3, the DNA is TGTGCCAGCAGCTTAAGCCAGGGAAGGAAAGATGGCTACACCTTC. Its protein product is CASSLSQGRKDGYTF.

This clonotype was counted only a few times. The rearrangement links TRBV19 to TRBJ2-1, with TRBD2 identical over 7 bases. Germline values: CDR1 LNHDA, CDR2 SQIVND (reference sequence). J was trimmed by 5 bases and V by 5 bases; bases with no gene match: 9. This CDR3 comprises 15 residues. CDR3 coding DNA: TGTGCCAGTAGTCCGGGGGGTGGAACCAACAATGAGCAGTTCTTC. Protein sequence: CASSPGGGTNNEQFF.

This clonotype showed up just a few times. This chain joins TRBV7-6 and TRBJ1-1; 7 bases agree with TRBD1. Per the germline V gene, CDR1 is SGHVS and CDR2 is FNYEAQ. The CDR3 contains 15 residues. J lost 0 bases, V lost 1 base, and 2 bases had no gene match. The CDR3 DNA reads TGTGCCAGCAGCTTAGAGGGGGCGATGAACACTGAAGCTTTCTTT. Amino acid sequence: CASSLEGAMNTEAFF.

This clonotype is a singleton in its sample. V gene TRBV5-1 combines with J gene TRBJ1-2, with D maybe TRBD1 (6 bases). The CDR3 loop spans 13 amino acids. Germline CDR1 reads SGHRS; CDR2 reads YFSETQ. V shed 3 bases and J shed 5 bases, with 11 bases lying between them. CDR3 sequence (DNA): TGCGCCAGCAGCTCGGACAGCGTTTATGGCTACACCTTC. Residues: CASSSDSVYGYTF. Full variable domain (rest looked up from reference TRBV5-1 and TRBJ1-2): KAGVTQTPRYLIKTRGQQVTLSCSPISGHRSVSWYQQTPGQGLQFLFEYFSETQRNKGNFPGRFSGRQFSNSRSEMNVSTLELGDSALYLCASSSDSVYGYTFGSGTRLTVV.

CDR3 residues: CASSPFFDSYNEQFF. CDR3 in DNA: TGTGCCAGCAGCCCTTTTTTCGACTCTTACAATGAGCAGTTCTTC. The J gene is TRBJ2-1, the V gene TRBV11-1; no clear D. Germline loops: CDR1 SGHAT, CDR2 FQDESV (reference sequence). V lost 5 bases and J lost 4, with 15 bases in between. The CDR3 runs 15 residues. The whole variable domain, remainder taken from reference TRBV11-1 and TRBJ2-1, is EAEVAQSPRYKITEKSQAVAFWCDPISGHATLYWYRQILGQGPELLVQFQDESVVDDSQLPKDRFSAERLKGVDSTLKIQPAELGDSAMYLCASSPFFDSYNEQFFGPGTRLTVL.

This clonotype was seen repeatedly, ten times or more. The rearrangement joins TRBV7-6 to TRBJ1-1; weak D call: TRBD1 (6 bases). V was trimmed by 1 base and J by 4 bases, leaving 16 bases between them. Germline-derived CDR1 and CDR2 are SGHVS and FNYEAQ. CDR3 length equals 16 residues. The CDR3 spells CASSLGAGRGGTEAFF. Written as DNA, the CDR3 is TGTGCCAGCAGCTTAGGGGCAGGGAGAGGGGGCACTGAAGCTTTCTTT.

V and J are TRBV6-4 and TRBJ2-3; 7 bases map to TRBD2. Germline loops: CDR1 MRHNA, CDR2 SNTAGT. The CDR3 is made up of 15 amino acids. After removal of 0 bases from V and 4 bases from J, the junction contained 4 bases not matched to a gene. The DNA of the CDR3 is TGTGCCAGCAGTGACTCTGGCGGGGGATCAGATACGCAGTATTTT. Encoded protein: CASSDSGGGSDTQYF.